This T cell receptor beta chain came from a study of human T cells and chemical hapten exposure (dated by TCRdb to about 2021). Looking at the study overall: For sensitization, 2% DPC in acetone was applied to an approximately 2 cm by approximately 2 cm area of upper inner arm skin. Throughout the approximately 23-week study period, patients were also given weekly therapeutic DPC doses on the scalp. Patch tests used Finn chambers with 0.01% DPC on the upper back, scored after 6 days by International Contact Dermatitis Research Group standards. Alopecia areata with under or over 50% scalp involvement, alopecia totalis and alopecia universalis were represented in the patient cohort, which was mostly female. Libraries were pooled for sequencing, and per-sample TCR yields varied mainly because of small differences in library volumes within the pool. In alopecia patients, the study followed how the peripheral blood TCR repertoire changed in vivo over primary and secondary sensitization to diphenylcyclopropenone (DPC), a hapten. Blood samples were taken from patients before sensitization (week 0) and then at 2, 6 and about 24 weeks after DPC sensitization. For TCR sequencing, blood came from 25 to 35 alopecia patients at anywhere from one to four time points (pre-sensitization, 2, 6 and 24 weeks).

The sample's time point label is to be understood as: patch test 2, 6 weeks after DPC sensitization. The intended sense of this specimen's treatment or condition label: therapeutic diphenylcyclopropenone sensitization with weekly scalp DPC. Blood at each patch-test visit was drawn before the patch test was applied. Patients were eligible if aged 18 to 70, diagnosed with alopecia and judged suitable for DPC therapy, and pregnant patients were excluded. Total RNA was isolated from unfractionated whole blood collected in Tempus Blood RNA tubes. V ends up 6 bases short and J 4 bases short, with an unmatched junction base count of 6. The CDR3 spans 13 residues, from the cysteine through the phenylalanine. The only DNA kept is the CDR3, 39 bases in frame from the first base. The germline V gene (reference sequence) sets CDR1 to DFQATT and CDR2 to SNEGSKA. Comments on this clonotype: Which antigen it targets is not known. No qualities accompany the bases; no much larger clone lies one base away.

The research as a whole found: Expanded TCRs formed significantly more large CDR3 similarity clusters than pre-sensitization or healthy control sets, consistent with antigen-driven responses. Because all patients had alopecia, a presumed autoimmune disease, the immune response of the patients might differ from that of healthy individuals. Repeated subsampling changed both the strength of the expansion versus patch-test correlation and the threshold at which the correlation became significant. Patch test score was positively correlated with the number of PT1 expanded TCRs, with significance at thresholds 8, 16 and 32 but not at 4. The number of TCRs above 1 in 1000 frequency did not change with DPC sensitization; there was no evidence of global repertoire structure alterations.

Library preparation used RACE. Sequenced using a NextSeq 500. During library preparation, unique molecular identifiers were attached to individual cDNA molecules so that TCRs could be counted in a quantitative, reproducible way. For every blood RNA sample, sequencing covered both the TCR alpha and TCR beta chains. The paper's data handling went like this. The median number of TCRs per sample was approximately 96,000, ranging from about 20,000 to 750,000. The Decombinator software suite was used to annotate V, J and CDR3 in the TCR reads. Every sample was subsampled to the same number of TCRs (28,000) for the PS versus PT1 abundance plots. TCRs were defined as expanded if absent before sensitization and observed at least eight times at the 2-week time point. TCRdb took the public reads, trimmed them with fastp at Q25, ran MiXCR for clone calling and kept in-frame beta chains. Entries are consolidated by CDR3 protein sequence, retaining the most common genes and DNA. It is TCRdb's table, rather than the study itself, that gives the V and J calls and clone size. The sample profile shows just over 350,000 distinct CDR3 sequences; just under 6.5% of them were found once. Of the sample, less than 6.5% is held by the ten largest clones.

The source of this sequence is a woman aged 18-29 years with alopecia areata. Some clones in this sample may be carry-over from other donors' samples. The chain uses TRBV20-1 and TRBJ2-7, and TRBD1 matches 10 of the central bases. The starting material was whole blood, obtained in connection with sensitization to the hapten diphenylcyclopropenone (DPC). In nucleotide form, the sequence is TGCAGTGCATTGGACAGGGGGAGGTACGAGCAGTACTTC. The translation is CSALDRGRYEQYF.